This is a list of T cell receptor beta chains from one sample in a study of CD8+CD57+ T cells in acquired aplastic anemia. TCRdb re-analysed the reads in MiXCR, keeping a single row per CDR3 protein. This sample has 150,000 to 200,000 distinct CDR3 sequences, with roughly 63% found just once. Sequenced sample: sorted CD4+, CD8+, or CD8+CD57+ T cells (not recorded which) from PBMCs. The receptor source for this set is a human donor with aplastic anemia. The CDR3 runs from the conserved cysteine through the conserved F or W. D genes are given only for firm matches. Clone size is shown for a subset of rows, as once, few, many or a class of expanded clone.

d_call: .
v_call: TRBV19
clone_size: once
cdr3_length: 14
j_call: TRBJ2-2
cdr3_nt: TGTGCCAGTAGCCGGGACCTAAACACCGGGGAGCTGTTTTTT
cdr3_aa: CASSRDLNTGELFF

d_call: TRBD1
v_call: TRBV10-1
clone_size: .
cdr3_length: 13
j_call: TRBJ1-1
cdr3_nt: TGCGCCAGCAAGGGACAGATTTACACTGAAGCTTTCTTT
cdr3_aa: CASKGQIYTEAFF

d_call: TRBD2
v_call: TRBV5-4
clone_size: few
cdr3_length: 13
j_call: TRBJ2-7
cdr3_nt: TGTGCCAGCAGCTCGCGGGGGGGCGGCGAGCAGTACTTC
cdr3_aa: CASSSRGGGEQYF

d_call: .
v_call: TRBV7-9
clone_size: .
cdr3_length: 14
j_call: TRBJ2-7
cdr3_nt: TGTGCCAGCAGACCACAGGGAGCTCTTGGAGAGCAGTACTTC
cdr3_aa: CASRPQGALGEQYF

d_call: .
v_call: TRBV5-1
clone_size: .
cdr3_length: 14
j_call: TRBJ2-7
cdr3_nt: TGCGCCAGCAGCTTGGAGTGGACAGCCTACGAGCAGTACTTC
cdr3_aa: CASSLEWTAYEQYF

d_call: TRBD2
v_call: TRBV14
clone_size: .
cdr3_length: 18
j_call: TRBJ2-1
cdr3_nt: TGTGCCAGCAGCCAAGGTATTAGGCGGGCGGGAGTCGACAATGAGCAGTTCTTC
cdr3_aa: CASSQGIRRAGVDNEQFF

d_call: TRBD1
v_call: TRBV24-1
clone_size: .
cdr3_length: 16
j_call: TRBJ2-7
cdr3_nt: TGTGCCACCAGTGATAATCCGGGACAGGGCTCCTACGAGCAGTACTTC
cdr3_aa: CATSDNPGQGSYEQYF

d_call: .
v_call: TRBV12-3/TRBV12-4
clone_size: .
cdr3_length: 12
j_call: TRBJ2-7
cdr3_nt: TGTGCCAGCACTACCACGGCGAGGGAGCAGTACTTC
cdr3_aa: CASTTTAREQYF

d_call: TRBD1
v_call: TRBV7-9
clone_size: .
cdr3_length: 14
j_call: TRBJ2-7
cdr3_nt: TGTGCCAGCGGCAAAACAGGGGTCTTCTACGAGCAGTACTTC
cdr3_aa: CASGKTGVFYEQYF

d_call: .
v_call: TRBV19
clone_size: once
cdr3_length: 15
j_call: TRBJ1-2
cdr3_nt: TGTGCCAGTAGCGTATCGGGGGAGTCTAACTATGGCTACACCTTC
cdr3_aa: CASSVSGESNYGYTF

d_call: .
v_call: TRBV20-1
clone_size: few
cdr3_length: 16
j_call: TRBJ1-6
cdr3_nt: TGCAGTGCTCTTCACCGGACCGCAGTTTATCGGTCACCCCTCCACTTT
cdr3_aa: CSALHRTAVYRSPLHF

d_call: TRBD1
v_call: TRBV7-6
clone_size: .
cdr3_length: 13
j_call: TRBJ1-1
cdr3_nt: TGTGCCAGCAGCGCCCAGGGGGCCACTGAAGCTTTCTTT
cdr3_aa: CASSAQGATEAFF

d_call: .
v_call: TRBV2
clone_size: .
cdr3_length: 13
j_call: TRBJ2-7
cdr3_nt: TGTGCCAGCGATATGGAGGGGTCCTACGAGCAGTACTTC
cdr3_aa: CASDMEGSYEQYF

d_call: .
v_call: TRBV7-9
clone_size: .
cdr3_length: 21
j_call: TRBJ2-2
cdr3_nt: .
cdr3_aa: CASSLGEYEQYFGPGTGELFF

d_call: TRBD1
v_call: TRBV9
clone_size: few
cdr3_length: 16
j_call: TRBJ2-5
cdr3_nt: TGTGCCAGCAGCGTAGTGACAGGGGGAGTCCAAGAGACCCAGTACTTC
cdr3_aa: CASSVVTGGVQETQYF

d_call: TRBD1
v_call: TRBV7-8
clone_size: .
cdr3_length: 14
j_call: TRBJ2-7
cdr3_nt: TGTGCCAGCAGCCCGCACAGGGGTAGGGACGAGCAGTACTTC
cdr3_aa: CASSPHRGRDEQYF

d_call: .
v_call: TRBV2
clone_size: .
cdr3_length: 15
j_call: TRBJ1-6
cdr3_nt: TGTGCCAGCAGTATGGATAGCTCCTATAATTCACCCCTCCACTTT
cdr3_aa: CASSMDSSYNSPLHF

d_call: .
v_call: TRBV11-3
clone_size: many
cdr3_length: 13
j_call: TRBJ1-1
cdr3_nt: TGTGCCAGCAGCCGTGGACGGAACACTGAAGCTTTCTTT
cdr3_aa: CASSRGRNTEAFF

d_call: TRBD1
v_call: TRBV24-1
clone_size: .
cdr3_length: 17
j_call: TRBJ2-3
cdr3_nt: TGTGCCACCAGTGACCGCCCCGGGACAGGGAATCCAGATACGCAGTATTTT
cdr3_aa: CATSDRPGTGNPDTQYF

d_call: .
v_call: TRBV19
clone_size: .
cdr3_length: 15
j_call: TRBJ2-5
cdr3_nt: TGTGCCAGTAGTACTGTAAGACTCGGGCGGGAGACCCAGTACTTC
cdr3_aa: CASSTVRLGRETQYF

d_call: .
v_call: TRBV7-6
clone_size: .
cdr3_length: 13
j_call: TRBJ2-3
cdr3_nt: TGTGCCAGCAGCAGATGGACCACAGATACGCAGTATTTT
cdr3_aa: CASSRWTTDTQYF

d_call: TRBD2
v_call: TRBV29-1
clone_size: few
cdr3_length: 17
j_call: TRBJ2-1
cdr3_nt: TGCAGCGTTCGTGGGGCAACTAGCGGGAGTTTGGGCAATGAGCAGTTCTTC
cdr3_aa: CSVRGATSGSLGNEQFF

d_call: TRBD2
v_call: TRBV7-2
clone_size: .
cdr3_length: 18
j_call: TRBJ2-1
cdr3_nt: TGTGCCAGCAGCTTCGGCCTAGCGGGGGGCCGTCGTTACAATGAGCAGTTCTTC
cdr3_aa: CASSFGLAGGRRYNEQFF

d_call: .
v_call: TRBV15
clone_size: .
cdr3_length: 14
j_call: TRBJ2-7
cdr3_nt: TGTGCCACCGCTTCAGCGGGTGCCCTCGGAGAGCAGTACTTC
cdr3_aa: CATASAGALGEQYF

d_call: .
v_call: TRBV5-5
clone_size: many
cdr3_length: 16
j_call: TRBJ1-2
cdr3_nt: TGTGCCAGCAGCTTGTACTTGTCGGGGGCCCCAGGCGGCTACACCTTC
cdr3_aa: CASSLYLSGAPGGYTF

d_call: TRBD1
v_call: TRBV19
clone_size: .
cdr3_length: 15
j_call: TRBJ1-1
cdr3_nt: TGTGCCAGTAGTATGGGGACAGGGGTGAACACTGAAGCTTTCTTT
cdr3_aa: CASSMGTGVNTEAFF

d_call: .
v_call: TRBV4-1
clone_size: .
cdr3_length: 11
j_call: TRBJ2-7
cdr3_nt: TGCGCCAGCAGCCAAGATGAGCGACAGTACTTC
cdr3_aa: CASSQDERQYF

d_call: .
v_call: TRBV19
clone_size: few
cdr3_length: 15
j_call: TRBJ2-2
cdr3_nt: TGTGCCAGTAGTACTATGAGCGGAAACACCGGGGAGCTGTTTTTT
cdr3_aa: CASSTMSGNTGELFF

d_call: .
v_call: TRBV24-1
clone_size: .
cdr3_length: 11
j_call: TRBJ2-1
cdr3_nt: TGTGCCACCAGTAGGAGGAATGAGCAGTTCTTC
cdr3_aa: CATSRRNEQFF

d_call: .
v_call: TRBV7-9
clone_size: .
cdr3_length: 14
j_call: TRBJ2-5
cdr3_nt: TGTGCCAGCAGCTCCTGGACCGCCCAAGAGACCCAGTACTTC
cdr3_aa: CASSSWTAQETQYF

d_call: .
v_call: TRBV7-2
clone_size: .
cdr3_length: 14
j_call: TRBJ2-3
cdr3_nt: TGTGCCAGCAGCCAAGAATCCCCCACAGGTACTCAGTATTTT
cdr3_aa: CASSQESPTGTQYF

d_call: .
v_call: TRBV4-1
clone_size: many
cdr3_length: 16
j_call: TRBJ1-5
cdr3_nt: TGCGCCAGCAGCCAGGGGGAAGGGAGAGGCAATCAGCCCCAGCATTTT
cdr3_aa: CASSQGEGRGNQPQHF

d_call: TRBD2
v_call: TRBV10-3
clone_size: few
cdr3_length: 15
j_call: TRBJ2-5
cdr3_nt: TGTGCCATCAGTCCAGGACTAGCGGGCGGAGAGACCCAGTACTTC
cdr3_aa: CAISPGLAGGETQYF

d_call: TRBD2
v_call: TRBV7-9
clone_size: .
cdr3_length: 12
j_call: TRBJ2-7
cdr3_nt: TGTGCCAGCACGGGGGGGACCAACGAGCAGTACTTC
cdr3_aa: CASTGGTNEQYF

d_call: .
v_call: TRBV10-3
clone_size: few
cdr3_length: 15
j_call: TRBJ1-2
cdr3_nt: TGTGCCATCAGTGAGTCGGGGGACGCCCCCTATGGCTACACCTTC
cdr3_aa: CAISESGDAPYGYTF

d_call: TRBD1
v_call: TRBV27
clone_size: many
cdr3_length: 14
j_call: TRBJ1-2
cdr3_nt: TGTGCCAGCAGTTTATCGAAGACAGGGGGGGGCTACACCTTC
cdr3_aa: CASSLSKTGGGYTF

d_call: TRBD1
v_call: TRBV7-6
clone_size: .
cdr3_length: 12
j_call: TRBJ2-7
cdr3_nt: TGTGCCATCGACAGGGACTCCTACGAGCAGTACTTC
cdr3_aa: CAIDRDSYEQYF

d_call: TRBD1
v_call: TRBV2
clone_size: .
cdr3_length: 14
j_call: TRBJ1-2
cdr3_nt: TGTGCCAGCCCAGCAGGGCAGGGGGGCTATGGCTACACCTTC
cdr3_aa: CASPAGQGGYGYTF

d_call: TRBD2
v_call: TRBV19
clone_size: .
cdr3_length: 15
j_call: TRBJ2-7
cdr3_nt: TGCAAAGACAGGGGTAGCGGGAGGTTTTCCTACGAGCAGTACTTC
cdr3_aa: CKDRGSGRFSYEQYF

d_call: .
v_call: TRBV20-1
clone_size: .
cdr3_length: 12
j_call: TRBJ2-5
cdr3_nt: TGCAGTGCTAGAGAGGGCGGAGAGACCCAGTACTTC
cdr3_aa: CSAREGGETQYF